This TCR beta chain was sequenced for a study of OX40 agonist ivuxolimab in advanced cancers. About the research overall: Three patients, one with hepatocellular carcinoma and two with cutaneous melanoma, achieved partial responses.

Germline lookup yields CDR1 SEHNR and CDR2 FQNEAQ (reference sequence). The CDR3 runs to 13 residues. Losses at the gene ends were 8 bases for V and 1 base for J; bases not matched to a gene: 5. The method was immunoSEQ multiplex PCR; TCRdb's version includes in-frame clones alone and lacks a portion of them. The sample lists 25,000 to 35,000 clones, roughly 80% occurring once. Sequences were derived from CD4+ or CD8+ T cells sorted from blood, sampled in a trial of the OX40 agonist ivuxolimab. The rearrangement uses TRBV7-9 and TRBJ2-7, with 7 bases matching TRBD2. This clonotype originated in an adult with an advanced solid tumor such as melanoma, head and neck, liver or kidney cancer. The DNA of the CDR3 is TGTGCCAGCGGTACGCGGGGGTCCTACGAGCAGTACTTC. Its protein product is CASGTRGSYEQYF.